Listed here is a single TCR beta chain. These data originate in a study of blood T cells in healthy people across ages. The CDR3 spans 14 residues. Trimming cost V 7 bases and J 2 bases, with 14 bases left between them. Looked up from germline, CDR1 is MNHNS and CDR2 is SASEGT. The study isolated at least 7 million PBMCs from each sample. With a J-beta primer mix and a sample-barcoded 5' primer, a second PCR ran about 7 to 12 cycles. TCRdb used MiXCR to reprocess the 5' RACE reads, holding one entry per CDR3 protein. The data contain some 880,000 distinct CDR3 sequences, about 34% of them seen just once; the ten biggest clones take up approximately 12%.

This chain links TRBV6-1 with TRBJ1-1, with a tentative D call TRBD1 (5 bases). The sequence came from a man younger than 30 in good health. Sequenced material: blood. CDR3 loop: CASTPSRENTEAFF. For the CDR3, the DNA is TGTGCCAGCACTCCTTCCAGGGAAAACACTGAAGCTTTCTTT.